The rows below give T cell receptor beta chains drawn from one sample of a study of neoadjuvant nivolumab and ipilimumab in lung cancer. Produced via immunoSEQ multiplex PCR; TCRdb's table is partial and in-frame only. Among tens of thousands of clones listed, under 90% were seen once. The input for sequencing was peripheral blood, taken before neoadjuvant nivolumab, alone or with ipilimumab. Every receptor here comes from an adult with non-small cell lung cancer. Each CDR3 is given with its conserved first and last residue. Each record gives: D gene, clone size, V gene, J gene, CDR3 DNA, CDR3 protein. D genes are given only for firm matches. Clone size is shown for a subset of rows, as once, few, many or a class of expanded clone.

NA	NA	TRBV29-1	TRBJ2-5	TGCAGCGTTGATGTAGGTATTCAAGAGACCCAGTACTTC	CSVDVGIQETQYF
NA	once	TRBV5-1	TRBJ1-5	TGCGCCAGCAGCTTTGATGGATCTCAGCCCCAGCATTTT	CASSFDGSQPQHF
NA	few	TRBV19	TRBJ2-3	TGTGCCAGTAGTCCCACCCCAGATACGCAGTATTTT	CASSPTPDTQYF
TRBD1	NA	TRBV6-9	TRBJ1-2	TGTGCCAGCAGTTGTCCGGACAGGGTCTCTGGCTACACCTTC	CASSCPDRVSGYTF
TRBD2	NA	TRBV7-9	TRBJ2-7	TGTGCCAGCAGCCTAGGAGCGGGGGACTCCGGGCAGTACTTC	CASSLGAGDSGQYF
TRBD1	NA	TRBV19	TRBJ2-7	TGTGCCAGTAGTTCAAACGACAGGGCCTACGAGCAGTACTTC	CASSSNDRAYEQYF
NA	NA	TRBV7-3	TRBJ2-3	TGTGCCAGCAGGTCTGGCGGTATCGGTTGGACAGATACGCAGTATTTT	CASRSGGIGWTDTQYF
TRBD2	NA	TRBV7-6	TRBJ2-5	TGTGCCAGCAGCCCAGGACTAGCGGACTTTCAAGAGACCCAGTACTTC	CASSPGLADFQETQYF
NA	NA	TRBV6-5	TRBJ1-1	TGTGCCAGCAGGCTCGATGGGAACACTGAAGCTTTCTTT	CASRLDGNTEAFF
TRBD1	NA	TRBV6-5	TRBJ1-1	TGTGCCAGCAGTTACTCGGCAGGGGGCCTGAACACTGAAGCTTTCTTT	CASSYSAGGLNTEAFF
NA	NA	TRBV19	TRBJ2-5	TGTGCCAGTAGTATAGGCGGGATGGGGACCCAGTACTTC	CASSIGGMGTQYF
NA	NA	TRBV6-5	TRBJ2-7	TGTGCCAGCAGATCGGACCTAGTAGGCTACGAGCAGTACTTC	CASRSDLVGYEQYF
TRBD1	NA	TRBV7-2	TRBJ1-2	TGTGCCAGCAGCTTAGAGACAGGGACGGTGTATGGCTACACCTTC	CASSLETGTVYGYTF
NA	once	TRBV11-3	TRBJ2-5	TGTGCCAGCAGCTCGAGGACAGTACAAGAGACCCAGTACTTC	CASSSRTVQETQYF
NA	NA	TRBV5-1	TRBJ2-6	TGCGCCAGCAGCCCTTTTGGAGGTGCTGGGGCCAACGTCCTGACTTTC	CASSPFGGAGANVLTF
NA	NA	TRBV19	TRBJ1-2	TGTGCCAGTCAAGACTTGCCAAGTGGCTACACCTTC	CASQDLPSGYTF
NA	NA	TRBV5-5	TRBJ1-2	TGTGCCAGCAGCTTGGGACCCGGGACGTATGGCTACACCTTC	CASSLGPGTYGYTF
NA	NA	TRBV6-5	TRBJ2-7	TGTGCCAGCAGTCAAAAGGGGTCTCGGCAGTACTTC	CASSQKGSRQYF
NA	NA	TRBV4-2	TRBJ1-1	TGTGCCAGCAGCCAAGGGACCGCCACTTTCTTT	CASSQGTATFF